The 4 T cell receptor beta chains presented below share a single source sample, sequenced in a study of regulatory T cells in long-lasting Graves disease. Time point indicated: newly diagnosed GD, antithyroid drugs for less than 3 months. Making the TCR library involved RNA that had been extracted from PBMCs. Construction of the TCR beta libraries employed iRepertoire HTBI primers in conjunction with Arm-PCR of CDR3 regions. TCRdb called the multiplex PCR reads again in MiXCR, with one record for every CDR3 protein. The table lists roughly 350,000 distinct CDR3 sequences, 15% to 20% of them singletons. This sample was shared with a second study, whose subject was T cells in Graves' hyperthyroidism and ophthalmopathy.

Here the sequenced sample was peripheral blood mononuclear cells (PBMCs), taken at new diagnosis, from a patient treated with antithyroid drugs. The receptors stem from a woman younger than 35 with Graves disease.

This clonotype has more than one count but fewer than ten. The rearrangement links TRBV6-1 to TRBJ2-1; D gene unclear. In germline, CDR1 is MNHNS, CDR2 SASEGT. CDR3 length: 12 amino acids. Trimming took 10 bases from V and 4 from J, leaving 11 bases between them. The CDR3 loop is CATGSPYNEQFF. CDR3 coding DNA: TGTGCCACCGGGTCGCCTTACAATGAGCAGTTCTTC.

The sample holds many counts of this clonotype. This rearrangement joins TRBV11-2 to TRBJ2-1; possible D gene TRBD2, 7 bases. V was cut by 5 bases and J by 5 bases, with 19 bases left in between. Germline-derived CDR1 and CDR2 are SGHAT and FQNNGV. The CDR3 runs to 16 residues. CDR3 amino acids: CASSPIRGGRNNEQFF. The CDR3 DNA is TGTGCCAGCAGCCCCATTAGGGGGGGACGGAACAATGAGCAGTTCTTC.

This clonotype has ten or more counts. The chain has TRBV20-1 and TRBJ1-4; TRBD1 might be the D (5 bases). The CDR3 length is 15 residues. Germline CDR1 reads DFQATT; CDR2 reads SNEGSKA (reference sequence). Trimming removed 0 bases at V and 3 bases at J, with 11 bases between. The CDR3 spells CSARDPGEANEKLFF. CDR3 sequence (DNA): TGCAGTGCTAGAGATCCGGGGGAAGCTAATGAAAAACTGTTTTTT.

This clonotype was observed a handful of times. The chain couples TRBV6-1 to TRBJ1-5; D gene uncertain. Trimming removed 7 bases at V and 1 base at J, with 14 bases between. The CDR3 is 15 amino acids. Germline V CDR1 and CDR2: MNHNS, SASEGT. The CDR3 DNA follows: TGTGCCAGCACCTCCCCTATGGGGAGCAATCAGCCCCAGCATTTT. It encodes CASTSPMGSNQPQHF.